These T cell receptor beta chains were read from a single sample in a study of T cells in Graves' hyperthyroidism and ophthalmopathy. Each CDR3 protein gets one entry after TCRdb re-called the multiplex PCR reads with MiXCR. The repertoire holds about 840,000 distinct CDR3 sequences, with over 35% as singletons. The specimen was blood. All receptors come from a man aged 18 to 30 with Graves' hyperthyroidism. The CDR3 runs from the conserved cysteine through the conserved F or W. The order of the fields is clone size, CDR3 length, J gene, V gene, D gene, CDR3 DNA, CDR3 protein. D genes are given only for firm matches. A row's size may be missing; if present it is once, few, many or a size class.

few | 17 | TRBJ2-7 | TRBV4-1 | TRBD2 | TGCGCCAGCAGCCAAGACCATCTAGCGGGAGGACCCTACGAGCAGTACTTC | CASSQDHLAGGPYEQYF
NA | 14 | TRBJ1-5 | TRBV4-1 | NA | TGCGCCAGCAGCCAAGATGCAATCAATCAGCCCCAGCATTTT | CASSQDAINQPQHF
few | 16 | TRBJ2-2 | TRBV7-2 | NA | TGTGCCAGCAGCTCAATTCTTGGGTCGAACACCGGGGAGCTGTTTTTT | CASSSILGSNTGELFF
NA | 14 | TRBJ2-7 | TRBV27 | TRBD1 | TGTGCCAGCAGTTTATCGACTACAGGGGCACGACAGTACTTC | CASSLSTTGARQYF
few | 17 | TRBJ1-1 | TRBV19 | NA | TGTGCCAGTAGGGAGGGGTCGACACATACGAGGAGGACTGAAGCTTTCTTT | CASREGSTHTRRTEAFF
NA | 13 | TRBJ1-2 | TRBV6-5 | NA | TGTGCCAGCAGTTACCAGGGGTCTTATGGCTACACCTTC | CASSYQGSYGYTF
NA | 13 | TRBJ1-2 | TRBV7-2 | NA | TGTGCCAGCAGTTCCCGAATCGGAGATGGCTACACCTTC | CASSSRIGDGYTF
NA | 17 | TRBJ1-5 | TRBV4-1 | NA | TGCGCCAGCAGCCAAACGGCTCTACGGGAAAGCAATCAGCCCCAGCATTTT | CASSQTALRESNQPQHF
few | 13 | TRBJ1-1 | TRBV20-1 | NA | TGCAGTGCTAGTAAAGGGGATTACACTGAAGCTTTCTTT | CSASKGDYTEAFF
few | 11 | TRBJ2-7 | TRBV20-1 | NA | TGCAGTGCCATCTACTATGAAGAGCAGTACTTC | CSAIYYEEQYF
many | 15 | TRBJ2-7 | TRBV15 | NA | TGTGCCACCAGCAGAGATCGGGTCCCCTCCTACGAGCAGTACTTC | CATSRDRVPSYEQYF
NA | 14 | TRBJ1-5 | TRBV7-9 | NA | TGTGCCAGCAGCTTGGAGGGTCTCGATCAGCCCCAGCATTTT | CASSLEGLDQPQHF